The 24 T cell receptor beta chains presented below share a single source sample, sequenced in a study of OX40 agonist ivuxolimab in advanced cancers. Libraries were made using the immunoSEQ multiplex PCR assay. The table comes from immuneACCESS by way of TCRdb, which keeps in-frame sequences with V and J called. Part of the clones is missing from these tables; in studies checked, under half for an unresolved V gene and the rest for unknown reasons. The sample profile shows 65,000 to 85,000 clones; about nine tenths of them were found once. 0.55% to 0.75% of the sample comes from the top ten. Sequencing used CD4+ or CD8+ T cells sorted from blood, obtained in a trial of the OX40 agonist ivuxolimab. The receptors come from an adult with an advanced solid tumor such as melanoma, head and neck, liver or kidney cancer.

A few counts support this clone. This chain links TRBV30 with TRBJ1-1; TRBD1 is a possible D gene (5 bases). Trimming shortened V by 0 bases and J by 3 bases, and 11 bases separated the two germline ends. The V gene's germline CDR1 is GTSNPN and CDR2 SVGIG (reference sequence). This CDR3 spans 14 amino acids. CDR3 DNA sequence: TGTGCCTGGAGTGTACGCGGCAGGGACACTGAAGCTTTCTTT. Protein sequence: CAWSVRGRDTEAFF. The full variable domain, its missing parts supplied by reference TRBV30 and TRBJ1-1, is SQTIHQWPATLVQPVGSPLSLECTVEGTSNPNLYWYRQAAGRGLQLLFYSVGIGQISSEVPQNLSASRPQDRQFILSSKKLLLSDSGFYLCAWSVRGRDTEAFFGQGTRLTVV.

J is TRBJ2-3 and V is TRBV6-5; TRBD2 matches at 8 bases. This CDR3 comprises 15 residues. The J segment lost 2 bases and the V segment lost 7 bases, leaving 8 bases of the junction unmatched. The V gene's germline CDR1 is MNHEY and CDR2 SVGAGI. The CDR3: CASTRGGAVTDTQYF. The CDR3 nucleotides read TGTGCCAGCACACGGGGGGGGGCAGTCACAGATACGCAGTATTTT.

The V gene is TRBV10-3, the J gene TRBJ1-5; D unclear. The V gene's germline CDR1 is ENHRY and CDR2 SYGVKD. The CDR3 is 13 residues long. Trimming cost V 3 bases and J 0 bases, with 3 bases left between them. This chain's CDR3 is CAISDNSNQPQHF. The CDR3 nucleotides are TGTGCCATCAGTGATAATAGCAATCAGCCCCAGCATTTT.

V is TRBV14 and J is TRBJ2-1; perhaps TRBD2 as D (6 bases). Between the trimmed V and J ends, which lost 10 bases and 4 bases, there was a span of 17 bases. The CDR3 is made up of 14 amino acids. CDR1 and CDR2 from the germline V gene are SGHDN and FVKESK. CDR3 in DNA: TGTGCCACTGCGGTGGGCGGGGCATACAATGAGCAGTTCTTC. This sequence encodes CATAVGGAYNEQFF.

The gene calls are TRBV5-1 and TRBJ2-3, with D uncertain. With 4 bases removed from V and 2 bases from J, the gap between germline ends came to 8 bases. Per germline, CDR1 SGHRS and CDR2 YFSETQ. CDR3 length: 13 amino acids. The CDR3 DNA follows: TGCGCCAGCAGCATCAGGTTCACAGATACGCAGTATTTT. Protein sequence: CASSIRFTDTQYF.

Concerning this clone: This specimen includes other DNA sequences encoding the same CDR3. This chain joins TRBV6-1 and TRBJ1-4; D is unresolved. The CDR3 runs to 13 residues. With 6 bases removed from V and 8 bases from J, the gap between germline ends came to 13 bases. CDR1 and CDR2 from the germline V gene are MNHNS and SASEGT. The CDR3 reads CASREEGGEKLFF. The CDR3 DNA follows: TGTGCCAGCAGGGAGGAGGGTGGGGAAAAACTGTTTTTT.

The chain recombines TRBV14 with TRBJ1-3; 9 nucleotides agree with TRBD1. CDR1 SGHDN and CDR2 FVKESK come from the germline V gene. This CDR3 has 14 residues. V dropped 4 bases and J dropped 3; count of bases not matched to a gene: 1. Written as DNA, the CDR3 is TGTGCCAGCAGCCCGACAGGGGGTGGAAACACCATATATTTT. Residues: CASSPTGGGNTIYF. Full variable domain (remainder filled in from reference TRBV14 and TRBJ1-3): EAGVTQFPSHSVIEKGQTVTLRCDPISGHDNLYWYRRVMGKEIKFLLHFVKESKQDESGMPNNRFLAERTGGTYSTLKVQPAELEDSGVYFCASSPTGGGNTIYFGEGSWLTVV.

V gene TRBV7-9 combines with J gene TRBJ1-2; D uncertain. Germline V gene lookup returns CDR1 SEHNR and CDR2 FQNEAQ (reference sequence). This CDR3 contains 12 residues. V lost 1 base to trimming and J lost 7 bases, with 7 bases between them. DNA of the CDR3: TGTGCCAGCAGCTTAGAGACATTTGGCTACACCTTC. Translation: CASSLETFGYTF.

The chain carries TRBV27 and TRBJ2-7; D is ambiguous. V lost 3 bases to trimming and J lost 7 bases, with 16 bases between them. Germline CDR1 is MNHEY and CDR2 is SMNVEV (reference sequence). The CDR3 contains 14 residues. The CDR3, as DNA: TGTGCCAGCAGTTTGATCCGGACGGATCGAGAGCAGTACTTC. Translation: CASSLIRTDREQYF.

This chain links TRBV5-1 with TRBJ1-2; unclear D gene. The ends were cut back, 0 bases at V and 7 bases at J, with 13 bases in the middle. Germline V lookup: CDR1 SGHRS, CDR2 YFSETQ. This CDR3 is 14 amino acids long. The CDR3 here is CASSLAEPIGGYTF. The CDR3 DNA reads TGCGCCAGCAGCTTGGCCGAGCCAATAGGTGGCTACACCTTC. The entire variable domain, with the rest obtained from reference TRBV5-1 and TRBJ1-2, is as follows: KAGVTQTPRYLIKTRGQQVTLSCSPISGHRSVSWYQQTPGQGLQFLFEYFSETQRNKGNFPGRFSGRQFSNSRSEMNVSTLELGDSALYLCASSLAEPIGGYTFGSGTRLTVV.

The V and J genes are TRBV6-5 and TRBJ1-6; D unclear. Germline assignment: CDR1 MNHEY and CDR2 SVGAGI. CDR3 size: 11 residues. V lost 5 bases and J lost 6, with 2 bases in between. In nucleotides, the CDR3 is TGTGCCAGCAGTATTAATTCACCCCTCCACTTT. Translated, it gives CASSINSPLHF.

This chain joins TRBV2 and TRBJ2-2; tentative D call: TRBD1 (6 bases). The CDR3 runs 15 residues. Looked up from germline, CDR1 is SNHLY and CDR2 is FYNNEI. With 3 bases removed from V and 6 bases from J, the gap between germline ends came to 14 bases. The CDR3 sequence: CASSERGLVAGELFF. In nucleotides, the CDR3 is TGTGCCAGCAGTGAGAGGGGGTTGGTAGCCGGGGAGCTGTTTTTT.

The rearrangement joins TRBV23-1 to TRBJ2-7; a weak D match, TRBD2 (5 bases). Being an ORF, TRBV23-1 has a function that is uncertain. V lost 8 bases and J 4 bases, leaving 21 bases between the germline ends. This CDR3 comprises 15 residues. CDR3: CASGVIGKAAYEQYF. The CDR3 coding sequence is TGCGCCAGCGGAGTCATCGGGAAAGCCGCTTACGAGCAGTACTTC.

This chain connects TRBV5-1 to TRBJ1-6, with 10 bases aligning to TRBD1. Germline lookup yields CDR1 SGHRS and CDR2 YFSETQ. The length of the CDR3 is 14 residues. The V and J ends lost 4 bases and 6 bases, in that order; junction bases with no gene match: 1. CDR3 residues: CASSRTGGNSPLHF. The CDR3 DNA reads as TGCGCCAGCAGCCGGACAGGGGGTAATTCACCCCTCCACTTT.

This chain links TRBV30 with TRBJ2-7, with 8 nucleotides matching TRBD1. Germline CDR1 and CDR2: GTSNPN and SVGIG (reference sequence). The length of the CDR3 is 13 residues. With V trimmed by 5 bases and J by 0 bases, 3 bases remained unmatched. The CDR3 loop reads CAWGQGLSYEQYF. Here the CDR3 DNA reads TGTGCCTGGGGACAGGGTCTCTCCTACGAGCAGTACTTC.

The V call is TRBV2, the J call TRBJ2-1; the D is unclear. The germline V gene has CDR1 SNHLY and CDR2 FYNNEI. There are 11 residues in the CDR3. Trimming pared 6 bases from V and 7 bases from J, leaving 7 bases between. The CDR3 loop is CASRDVNEQFF. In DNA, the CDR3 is TGTGCCAGCAGGGACGTTAATGAGCAGTTCTTC. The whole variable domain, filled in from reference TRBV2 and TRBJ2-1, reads EPEVTQTPSHQVTQMGQEVILRCVPISNHLYFYWYRQILGQKVEFLVSFYNNEISEKSEIFDDQFSVERPDGSNFTLKIRSTKLEDSAMYFCASRDVNEQFFGPGTRLTVL.

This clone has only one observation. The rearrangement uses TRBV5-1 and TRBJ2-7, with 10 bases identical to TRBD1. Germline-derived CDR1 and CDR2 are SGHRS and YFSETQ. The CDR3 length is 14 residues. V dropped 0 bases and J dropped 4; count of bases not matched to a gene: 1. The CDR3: CASSLGQGAYEQYF. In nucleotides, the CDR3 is TGCGCCAGCAGCTTGGGACAGGGGGCATACGAGCAGTACTTC. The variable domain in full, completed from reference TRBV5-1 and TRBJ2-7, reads KAGVTQTPRYLIKTRGQQVTLSCSPISGHRSVSWYQQTPGQGLQFLFEYFSETQRNKGNFPGRFSGRQFSNSRSEMNVSTLELGDSALYLCASSLGQGAYEQYFGPGTRLTVT.

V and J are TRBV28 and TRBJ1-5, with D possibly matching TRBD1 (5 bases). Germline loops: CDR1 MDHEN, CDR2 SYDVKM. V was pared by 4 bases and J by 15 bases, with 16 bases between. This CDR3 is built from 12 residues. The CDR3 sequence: CASSSGPVYGHF. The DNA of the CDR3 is TGTGCCAGCAGTTCGGGGCCCGTTTATGGGCATTTT.

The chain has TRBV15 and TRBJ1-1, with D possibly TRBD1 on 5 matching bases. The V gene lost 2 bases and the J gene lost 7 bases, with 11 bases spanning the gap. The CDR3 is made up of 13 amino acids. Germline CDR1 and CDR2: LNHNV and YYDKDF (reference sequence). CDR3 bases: TGTGCCACCAGCAGAAAGGGGAATCTTGAAGCTTTCTTT. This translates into CATSRKGNLEAFF.

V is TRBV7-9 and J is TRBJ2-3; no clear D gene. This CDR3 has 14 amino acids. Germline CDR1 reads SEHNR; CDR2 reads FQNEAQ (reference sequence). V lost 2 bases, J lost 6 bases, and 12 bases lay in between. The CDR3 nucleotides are TGTGCCAGCAGCTTATCTAGTTCGGGCGATACGCAGTATTTT. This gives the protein CASSLSSSGDTQYF. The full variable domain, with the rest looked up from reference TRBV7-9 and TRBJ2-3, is DTGVSQNPRHKITKRGQNVTFRCDPISEHNRLYWYRQTLGQGPEFLTYFQNEAQLEKSRLLSDRFSAERPKGSFSTLEIQRTEQGDSAMYLCASSLSSSGDTQYFGPGTRLTVL.

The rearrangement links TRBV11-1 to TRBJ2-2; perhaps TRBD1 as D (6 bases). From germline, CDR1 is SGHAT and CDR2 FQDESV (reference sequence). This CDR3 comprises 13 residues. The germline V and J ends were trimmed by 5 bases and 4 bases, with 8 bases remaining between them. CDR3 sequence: CASSQTGTGELFF. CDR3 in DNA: TGTGCCAGCAGCCAGACAGGCACCGGGGAGCTGTTTTTT.

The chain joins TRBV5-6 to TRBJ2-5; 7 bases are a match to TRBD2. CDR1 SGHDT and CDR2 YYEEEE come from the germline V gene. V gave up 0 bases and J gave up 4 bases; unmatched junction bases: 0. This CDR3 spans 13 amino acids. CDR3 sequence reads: CASSLAGGETQYF. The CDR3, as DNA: TGTGCCAGCAGCTTGGCGGGGGGAGAGACCCAGTACTTC.

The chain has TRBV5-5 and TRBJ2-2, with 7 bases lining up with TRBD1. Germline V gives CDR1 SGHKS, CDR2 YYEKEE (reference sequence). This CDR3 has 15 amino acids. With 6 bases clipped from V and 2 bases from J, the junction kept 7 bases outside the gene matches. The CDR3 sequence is CASTNQGVNTGELFF. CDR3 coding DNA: TGTGCCAGCACCAACCAGGGGGTCAACACCGGGGAGCTGTTTTTT.

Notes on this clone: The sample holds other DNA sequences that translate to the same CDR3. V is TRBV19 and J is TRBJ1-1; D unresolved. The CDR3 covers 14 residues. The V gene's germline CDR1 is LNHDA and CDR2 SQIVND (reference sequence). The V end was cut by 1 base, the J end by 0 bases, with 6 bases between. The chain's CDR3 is CASSIARMNTEAFF. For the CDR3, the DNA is TGTGCCAGTAGTATAGCTCGTATGAACACTGAAGCTTTCTTT.